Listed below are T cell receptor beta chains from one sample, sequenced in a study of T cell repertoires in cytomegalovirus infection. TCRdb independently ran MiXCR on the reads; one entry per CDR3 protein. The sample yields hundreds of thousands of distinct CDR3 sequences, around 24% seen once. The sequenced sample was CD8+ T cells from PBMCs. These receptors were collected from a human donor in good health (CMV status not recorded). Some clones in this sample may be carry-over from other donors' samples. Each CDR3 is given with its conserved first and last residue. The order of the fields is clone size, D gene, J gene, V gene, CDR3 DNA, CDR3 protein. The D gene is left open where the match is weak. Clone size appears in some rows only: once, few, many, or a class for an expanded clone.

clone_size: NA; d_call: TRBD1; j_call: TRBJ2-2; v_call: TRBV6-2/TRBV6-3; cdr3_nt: TGTGCCAGCAGTCTGAGGGGGCGAAGCACCGGGGAGCTGTTTTTT; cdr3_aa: CASSLRGRSTGELFF
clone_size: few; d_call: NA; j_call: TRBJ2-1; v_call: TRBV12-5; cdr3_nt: TGTGCTAGTGGTTTGGGGGACCCCTACAATGAGCAGTTCTTC; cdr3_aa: CASGLGDPYNEQFF
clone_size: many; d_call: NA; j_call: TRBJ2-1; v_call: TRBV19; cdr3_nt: TGTGCCAGTAGTGTAGGGGGGGCCCCCTACAATGAGCAGTTCTTC; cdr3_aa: CASSVGGAPYNEQFF
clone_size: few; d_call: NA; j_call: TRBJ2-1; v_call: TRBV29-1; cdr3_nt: TGCAGCGTTGAAGGGGGATCAGGCTACAATGAGCAGTTCTTC; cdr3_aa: CSVEGGSGYNEQFF
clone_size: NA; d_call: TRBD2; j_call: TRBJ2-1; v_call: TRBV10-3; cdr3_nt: TGTGCCATCAGGACTAGCGATGAGCAGTTCTTC; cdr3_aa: CAIRTSDEQFF
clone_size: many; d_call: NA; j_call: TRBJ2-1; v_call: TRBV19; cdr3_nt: TGTGCCAGTATAGGCAGGGGCTACAATGAGCAGTTCTTC; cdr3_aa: CASIGRGYNEQFF
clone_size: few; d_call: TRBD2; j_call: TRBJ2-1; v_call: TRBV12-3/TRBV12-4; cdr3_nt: TGTGCCAGCAGTGGAGGAGCGGGACCTAGGAATGAGCAGTTCTTC; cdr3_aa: CASSGGAGPRNEQFF
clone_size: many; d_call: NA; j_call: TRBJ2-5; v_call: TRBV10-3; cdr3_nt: TGTGCCATCAGTGAGGCTGAGACCCAGTACTTC; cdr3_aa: CAISEAETQYF
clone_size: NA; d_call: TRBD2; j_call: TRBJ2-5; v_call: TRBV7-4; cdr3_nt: TGTGCCAGCAGCTTATTTCGGGGGGAGTACCAAGAGACCCAGTACTTC; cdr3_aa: CASSLFRGEYQETQYF
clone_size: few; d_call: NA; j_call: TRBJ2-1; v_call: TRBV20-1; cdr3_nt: TGCAGTGCTAGCCTCCTCGACGTGGGGACCTACAATGAGCAGTTCTTC; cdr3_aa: CSASLLDVGTYNEQFF
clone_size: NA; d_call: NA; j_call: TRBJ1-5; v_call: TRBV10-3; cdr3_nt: TGTGCCATCAGCTCCACCTCAGAAGGGATGGGTCAGCCCCAGCATTTT; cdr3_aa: CAISSTSEGMGQPQHF
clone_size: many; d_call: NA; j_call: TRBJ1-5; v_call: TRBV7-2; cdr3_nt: TGTGCCAGCTCCCTGGGGCCAAATCAGCCCCAGCATTTT; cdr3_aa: CASSLGPNQPQHF
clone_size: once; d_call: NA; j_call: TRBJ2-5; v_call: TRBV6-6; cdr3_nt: TGTGCCAGCAGTTACTCCCGGGACCCTCAAGAGACCCAGTACTTC; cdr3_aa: CASSYSRDPQETQYF
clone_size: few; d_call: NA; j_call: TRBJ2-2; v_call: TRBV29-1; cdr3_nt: TGCAGCGTTTTGGGGGCCGGGGAGCTGTTTTTT; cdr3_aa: CSVLGAGELFF
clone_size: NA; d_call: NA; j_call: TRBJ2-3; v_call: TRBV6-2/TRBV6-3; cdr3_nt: TGTGCCAGCAGTTACTCCGGCCCTGGCACAGATACGCAGTATTTT; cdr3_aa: CASSYSGPGTDTQYF
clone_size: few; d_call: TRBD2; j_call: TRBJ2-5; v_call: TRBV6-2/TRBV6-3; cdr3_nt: TGTGCCAGCACCTCTAGGGACTACCCAGAGACCCAGTACTTC; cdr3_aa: CASTSRDYPETQYF
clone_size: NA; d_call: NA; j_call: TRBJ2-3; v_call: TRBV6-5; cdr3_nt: TGTGCCAGCAGTTACTCGGGGGAGCGCACAGATACGCAGTATTTT; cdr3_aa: CASSYSGERTDTQYF
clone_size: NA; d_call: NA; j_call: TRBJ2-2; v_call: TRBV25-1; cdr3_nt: TGTGCCAGCACCCGAAGCACCCTGTCCGACAGAGGGAACACCGGGGAGCTGTTTTTT; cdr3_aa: CASTRSTLSDRGNTGELFF
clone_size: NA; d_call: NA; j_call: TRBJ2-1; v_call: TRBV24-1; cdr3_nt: TGTGTCACCAGTGATTCCCAGAGCTCCTACAATGAGCAGTTCTTC; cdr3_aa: CVTSDSQSSYNEQFF
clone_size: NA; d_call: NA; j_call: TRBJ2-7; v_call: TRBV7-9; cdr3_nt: TGTGCCAGCAGCTTAGGGCCTCCCAGGGGCCTTTCCTACGAGCAGTACTTC; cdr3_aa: CASSLGPPRGLSYEQYF
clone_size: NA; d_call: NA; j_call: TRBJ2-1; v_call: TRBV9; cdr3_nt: TGTGCCAGCAGCGTAGCTACGAAGGGCTTACACAATGAGCAGTTCTTC; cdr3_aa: CASSVATKGLHNEQFF
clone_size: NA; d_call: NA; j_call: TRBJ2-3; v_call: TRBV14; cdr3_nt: TGTACCAGCAGCCAAGTTGGGGGGGCCGGTGGTACAGATACGCAGTATTTT; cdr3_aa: CTSSQVGGAGGTDTQYF
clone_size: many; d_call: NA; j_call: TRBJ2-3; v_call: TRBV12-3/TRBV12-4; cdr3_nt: TGTGCCAGCAGTTGGGCCTACACAGATACGCAGTATTTT; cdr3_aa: CASSWAYTDTQYF
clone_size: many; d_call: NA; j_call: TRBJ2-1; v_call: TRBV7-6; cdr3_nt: TGTGCCAGCAGCTTATTAGGCGAGTTGAGTGGGAGCTCCTACAATGAGCAGTTCTTC; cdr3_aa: CASSLLGELSGSSYNEQFF
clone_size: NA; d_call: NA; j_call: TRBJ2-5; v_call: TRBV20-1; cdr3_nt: TGCAGTGCGGGTAGCGCAGAGACCCAGTACTTC; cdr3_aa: CSAGSAETQYF
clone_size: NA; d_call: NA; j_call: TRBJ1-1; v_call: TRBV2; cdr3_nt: TGTGCCAGCAGTACCCCAGGTGGGGCGAACACTGAAGCTTTCTTT; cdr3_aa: CASSTPGGANTEAFF
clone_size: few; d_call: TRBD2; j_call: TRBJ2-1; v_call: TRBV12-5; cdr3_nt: TGTGCTAGTGGTCCGGGGACTAGCGGGGCAAATGAGCAGTTCTTC; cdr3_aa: CASGPGTSGANEQFF
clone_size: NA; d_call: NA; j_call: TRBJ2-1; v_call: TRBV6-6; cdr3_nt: TGTGCCAGCAGTTACTCGGAAGGGACTGAGCAGTTCTTC; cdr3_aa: CASSYSEGTEQFF
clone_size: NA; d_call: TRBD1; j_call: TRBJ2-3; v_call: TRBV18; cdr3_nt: TGTGCCAGCTCACCACCAGACAGGGCCACTAGCACAGATACGCAGTATTTT; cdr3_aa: CASSPPDRATSTDTQYF
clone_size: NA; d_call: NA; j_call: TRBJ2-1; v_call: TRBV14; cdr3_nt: TGTGCCAGCAGCCAAGATATAGTCGGGGGAGAGCAGTTCTTC; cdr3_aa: CASSQDIVGGEQFF
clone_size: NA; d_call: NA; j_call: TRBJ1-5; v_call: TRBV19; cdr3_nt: TGTGCCAGTAGTATATCCAGGAGCAATCAGCCCCAGCATTTT; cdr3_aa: CASSISRSNQPQHF
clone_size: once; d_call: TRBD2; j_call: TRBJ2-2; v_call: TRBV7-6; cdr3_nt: TGTGCCAGCAGCACAGAACTAGCGGGGGGCTCGAACACCGGGGAGCTGTTTTTT; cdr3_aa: CASSTELAGGSNTGELFF
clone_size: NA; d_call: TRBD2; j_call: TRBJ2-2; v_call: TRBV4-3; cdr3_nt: TGCGCCAGCAGCCAAGATCGTGCGAGGACTAGCGGGGCCGGGGAGCTGTTTTTT; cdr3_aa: CASSQDRARTSGAGELFF
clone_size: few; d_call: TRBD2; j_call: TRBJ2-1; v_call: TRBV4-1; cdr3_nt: TGTGCCAGCAGCCAGGCCGGGACTAGCGGGTTCAATGAGCAGTTCTTC; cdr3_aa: CASSQAGTSGFNEQFF
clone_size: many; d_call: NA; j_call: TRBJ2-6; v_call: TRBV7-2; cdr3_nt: TGTGCCAGCAGCGTAGACGGTGGCTCTGGGGCCAACGTCCTGACTTTC; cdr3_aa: CASSVDGGSGANVLTF
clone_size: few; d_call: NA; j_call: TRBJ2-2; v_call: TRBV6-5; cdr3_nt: TGTGCCAGCAGTTACTGGGCAGATCTCACCGGGGAGCTGTTTTTT; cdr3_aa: CASSYWADLTGELFF
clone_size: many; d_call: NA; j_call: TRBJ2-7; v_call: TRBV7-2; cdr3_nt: TGTGCCAGCAGCCCGGGACGAGCCTACGAGCAGTACTTC; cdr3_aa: CASSPGRAYEQYF
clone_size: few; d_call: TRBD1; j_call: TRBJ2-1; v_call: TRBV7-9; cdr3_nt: TGTGCCAGCAGCCACCGGGACAGAGTGGGCAATGAGCAGTTCTTC; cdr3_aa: CASSHRDRVGNEQFF